The present T cell receptor (beta chain) was sequenced within a study of tumor and adjacent non-tumor tissue in lung cancer. Study observations and caveats: Normal lung showed higher cumulative top 100 clone frequency than tumor. Tumor TCR diversity, when higher, was linked to shorter survival.

TCRbeta libraries were built with three rounds of nested PCR, modified from ARM-PCR. MiXCR, applied by TCRdb to the multiplex PCR reads, yields one record per CDR3 protein. The sample holds approximately 120,000 distinct CDR3 sequences; around 57% are singletons and the top ten take roughly 19%. This CDR3 is 14 amino acids long. CDR1 and CDR2 (germline): MNHEY, SVGAGI. This sample's RNA came from whole unsorted tissue. The normal lung tissue was taken more than 3 cm from the tumor edge. Chemotherapy-naive patients with new lung cancer underwent thoracic surgery in China, August–late 2014. To note about this clonotype: What it binds is unknown. Sequence at one end of the junction differs from germline and may be a read error.

The source of this sequence is a man aged 60-69 years with non-small cell lung cancer. The chain uses TRBV6-5 and TRBJ2-3, with 7 bases aligning to TRBD2. The sample consisted of distant non-tumor lung tissue. The CDR3 sequence is CASSRIGRTDTQYF. CDR3 bases: TGCGCCAGCAGTCGTATCGGGAGGACAGATACGCAGTATTTT.